Below are 6 T cell receptor beta chains sequenced from a single sample in a study of blood T cells in healthy people across ages. For the second PCR, which ran for about 7 to 12 cycles, a sample-barcoded 5' primer and a J-beta primer mix were used. TCRdb ran MiXCR on the 5' RACE reads and lists one entry per CDR3 protein. This table holds about 1.1 million distinct CDR3 sequences, approximately 38% found once. Sequencing was done on a sample of blood. The origin of the receptors is a man younger than 30 in good health.

The chain is built from TRBV5-5 and TRBJ2-1; D unclear. The better agreement between TRBJ2-7 and the DNA end casts doubt on the J call. Germline CDR1 SGHKS, CDR2 YYEKEE (reference sequence). The length of the CDR3 is 11 residues. The CDR3 here is CASAASYEQYF. The DNA for the CDR3 is TGTGCCAGCGCCGCGTCCTACGAGCAGTACTTC.

V is TRBV2 and J is TRBJ2-2; D may correspond to TRBD1 or TRBD2 (5 bases each). The CDR3 has 14 residues. V gave up 4 bases and J gave up 3 bases, with 9 bases separating them. Germline V gene sequence: CDR1 SNHLY, CDR2 FYNNEI. CDR3 nucleotides: TGTGCCAGCAGTGCTCAGGGAGACACCGGGGAGCTGTTTTTT. This gives the protein CASSAQGDTGELFF.

This clonotype was seen only a few times. The chain has TRBV18 and TRBJ2-5; 7 bases line up with TRBD2. V was pared by 3 bases and J by 2 bases, with 6 bases of the junction left unmatched. CDR3 length equals 15 residues. Germline V CDR1 and CDR2: KGHSH, LQKENI. This CDR3 is CASSPGTGGQETQYF. The CDR3 region has the DNA TGTGCCAGCTCACCCGGGACGGGAGGACAAGAGACCCAGTACTTC.

The rearrangement joins TRBV7-9 to TRBJ1-2; TRBD1 matches at 11 bases. The CDR3 sequence is 17 residues long. Trimming removed 5 bases from V and 4 bases from J; junction bases left unmatched: 12. The germline V gene has CDR1 SEHNR and CDR2 FQNEAQ (reference sequence). CDR3 DNA: TGTGCCAGCAGCGCCTCTTTCCTTGGGACAGGGGGCTATGGCTACACCTTC. Protein: CASSASFLGTGGYGYTF.

This clonotype was observed a single time. The chain links TRBV20-1 to TRBJ1-5; possible D gene TRBD1, 5 bases. The CDR3 covers 19 residues. V gave up 1 base and J gave up 0 bases, with 22 bases separating them. CDR1 is DFQATT, CDR2 SNEGSKA, per germline (reference sequence). CDR3 DNA: TGCAGTGCTAGAGCTACCGCTGGGACCCGATCAAGTAGCAATCAGCCCCAGCATTTT. This codes for CSARATAGTRSSSNQPQHF.

The V gene is TRBV10-3, the J gene TRBJ1-2; perhaps TRBD1 as D (5 bases). CDR1 is ENHRY, CDR2 SYGVKD, per germline. The CDR3 runs 12 residues. V lost 10 bases, J lost 2 bases, and 11 bases lay in between. Here the CDR3 reads CATGPGNYGYTF. CDR3 DNA: TGTGCCACAGGGCCAGGGAACTATGGCTACACCTTC.